Listed below are T cell receptor beta chains from one sample, sequenced in a study of T cell repertoires in cytomegalovirus infection. Their cognate antigens are unknown. TCRdb redid the calling of the reads with MiXCR, one entry per CDR3 protein. Counted here are some 940,000 distinct CDR3 sequences, roughly a third occurring once; the ten biggest clones make up around an eighth. This specimen was cultured CD8+ T cells from PBMCs, taken from culture after CMV antigen stimulation. These receptors all stem from a human donor in good health (CMV status not recorded). Some clones in this sample may be carry-over from other donors' samples. Each CDR3 is given with its conserved first and last residue. The order of the fields is J gene, clone size, V gene, D gene, CDR3 length, CDR3 protein, CDR3 DNA. D genes are given only for firm matches. Rows give clone size only sometimes, using once, few, many, or a class for an expanded clone.

>TRBJ1-2|.|TRBV7-9|TRBD1|17
CASSLAIAFDRVEGYTF
TGTGCCAGCAGCTTAGCGATCGCTTTCGACAGGGTAGAGGGCTACACCTTC
>TRBJ1-1|few|TRBV6-2/TRBV6-3|TRBD1|14
CASGWDRGGTEAFF
TGTGCCAGCGGATGGGACAGGGGAGGCACTGAAGCTTTCTTT
>TRBJ2-3|few|TRBV28|TRBD2|22
CASSRPFRTSGGQGPSTDTQYF
TGTGCCAGCAGCCGACCCTTTCGGACTAGCGGGGGGCAGGGGCCTAGCACAGATACGCAGTATTTT
>TRBJ2-5|few|TRBV11-2|.|14
CASSLNSVLETQYF
TGTGCCAGCAGCTTAAATAGCGTCCTAGAGACCCAGTACTTC
>TRBJ2-3|.|TRBV7-9|TRBD1|16
CASSPRQGGNTDTQYF
TGTGCCAGCAGCCCGCGACAGGGGGGAAACACAGATACGCAGTATTTT
>TRBJ2-5|.|TRBV4-2|TRBD2|16
CASSRNLAGYQETQYF
TGTGCCAGCAGCCGGAATCTAGCGGGGTACCAAGAGACCCAGTACTTC
>TRBJ2-3|.|TRBV7-6|.|14
CASSFGGPKDTQYF
TGTGCCAGCAGCTTCGGGGGGCCTAAAGATACGCAGTATTTT
>TRBJ2-2|few|TRBV19|TRBD1|17
CASSILGVRGLAGELFF
TGTGCCAGTAGTATTTTGGGTGTAAGGGGGCTGGCCGGGGAGCTGTTTTTT
>TRBJ2-5|.|TRBV4-1|.|14
CASSQVLGQETQYF
TGCGCCAGCAGCCAAGTGCTCGGCCAGGAGACCCAGTACTTC
>TRBJ2-1|.|TRBV10-3|.|14
CAISAVLTYNEQFF
TGTGCCATCTCCGCGGTCCTTACCTACAATGAGCAGTTCTTC
>TRBJ1-5|.|TRBV7-9|.|15
CASSLDFGGNQPQHF
TGTGCCAGCAGCTTAGACTTCGGGGGCAATCAGCCCCAGCATTTT
>TRBJ2-1|.|TRBV6-2/TRBV6-3|TRBD2|17
CASTNPFSGGAYNEQFF
TGTGCCAGCACCAACCCCTTTAGCGGGGGGGCCTACAATGAGCAGTTCTTC
>TRBJ1-3|.|TRBV12-3/TRBV12-4|.|15
CASRTSPGPGNTIYF
TGTGCCAGCCGTACCTCCCCAGGACCTGGAAACACCATATATTTT
>TRBJ1-5|.|TRBV19|.|15
CASSLRDGSNQPQHF
TGTGCCAGTAGTCTCCGGGACGGGAGCAATCAGCCCCAGCATTTT
>TRBJ2-2|many|TRBV7-6|.|13
CATTPGAAGELFF
TGTGCCACTACCCCGGGGGCGGCCGGGGAGCTGTTTTTT
>TRBJ1-1|many|TRBV6-2/TRBV6-3|TRBD1|14
CASSYSQGRTEAFF
TGTGCCAGCAGTTACTCACAGGGGCGCACTGAAGCTTTCTTT
>TRBJ2-7|few|TRBV12-3/TRBV12-4|.|14
CASSSPGRSYEQYF
TGTGCCAGCAGTTCCCCCGGACGGAGCTACGAGCAGTACTTC
>TRBJ2-7|few|TRBV25-1|.|13
CASSQIPSYEQYF
TGTGCCAGCAGCCAAATTCCCTCCTACGAGCAGTACTTC
>TRBJ2-5|.|TRBV9|.|13
CASSVGRSGTQYF
TGTGCCAGCAGCGTAGGTCGATCGGGGACCCAGTACTTC
>TRBJ1-1|.|TRBV5-1|TRBD1|17
CASSLSGTGGDIPEAFF
TGCGCCAGCAGCTTATCCGGGACAGGGGGCGACATACCTGAAGCTTTCTTT
>TRBJ2-5|.|TRBV7-6|.|15
CPSSSRRVDHETQYF
TGTCCCAGCAGCTCCCGAAGAGTAGATCATGAGACCCAGTACTTC
>TRBJ2-7|many|TRBV7-6|TRBD2|17
CASSLNPSGGYPGEQYF
TGTGCCAGCAGCTTAAATCCTAGCGGGGGATACCCGGGGGAGCAGTACTTC
>TRBJ2-1|few|TRBV7-8|.|13
CASSLRNYNEQFF
TGTGCCAGCAGCTTGCGGAATTACAATGAGCAGTTCTTC
>TRBJ2-1|few|TRBV28|TRBD1|16
CASSQQGARSYNEQFF
TGTGCCAGCAGCCAACAGGGGGCAAGATCCTACAATGAGCAGTTCTTC
>TRBJ2-6|few|TRBV7-2|.|17
CASSFSPGTSGANVLTF
TGTGCCAGCAGCTTCAGCCCCGGGACATCTGGGGCCAACGTCCTGACTTTC
>TRBJ2-5|few|TRBV7-7|.|14
CASGLVGPQETQYF
TGTGCTAGCGGCCTCGTAGGCCCGCAAGAGACCCAGTACTTC
>TRBJ2-7|.|TRBV3-1|TRBD1|16
CASKGTGTGVSYEQYF
TGTGCCAGCAAAGGAACCGGGACAGGGGTTTCCTACGAGCAGTACTTC
>TRBJ1-1|.|TRBV27|TRBD1|17
CASSKKGQGAMNTEAFF
TGTGCCAGCTCGAAAAAGGGGCAGGGGGCGATGAACACTGAAGCTTTCTTT
>TRBJ2-3|few|TRBV7-9|TRBD2|21
CASSLAVYVAGDLGRTDTQYF
TGTGCCAGCAGCTTAGCGGTATACGTGGCGGGGGACCTGGGCCGCACAGATACGCAGTATTTT
>TRBJ2-5|few|TRBV11-2|TRBD2|18
CASSKGLAGGPTVETQYF
TGTGCCAGCAGCAAGGGACTAGCGGGGGGGCCTACCGTAGAGACCCAGTACTTC
>TRBJ1-4|.|TRBV27|TRBD1|14
CASSLVGGNEKLFF
TGTGCCAGCAGTTTGGTAGGGGGCAATGAAAAACTGTTTTTT
>TRBJ1-1|.|TRBV4-1|.|16
CASSQEGPLTFTEAFF
TGCGCCAGCAGCCAAGAGGGGCCCCTCACGTTCACTGAAGCTTTCTTT
>TRBJ2-1|.|TRBV4-1|.|18
CASSQVPAPGLETNEQFF
TGCGCCAGCAGCCAAGTTCCTGCTCCGGGACTCGAAACGAATGAGCAGTTCTTC
>TRBJ1-2|.|TRBV5-1|.|15
CASSLDSTINYGYTF
TGCGCCAGCAGCTTGGACAGTACTATTAACTATGGCTACACCTTC
>TRBJ2-3|few|TRBV27|TRBD2|15
CASTIAGGLTDTQYF
TGTGCCAGCACCATAGCGGGGGGCCTGACAGATACGCAGTATTTT
>TRBJ2-2|.|TRBV6-1|TRBD2|17
CASSEVPGLAVTGELFF
TGTGCCAGCAGTGAAGTACCTGGACTAGCCGTGACCGGGGAGCTGTTTTTT
>TRBJ1-1|.|TRBV6-6|.|14
CASRPRQKNTEAFF
TGTGCCAGCAGGCCTAGACAGAAGAACACTGAAGCTTTCTTT
>TRBJ1-2|few|TRBV27|.|11
CASSNNYGYTF
TGTGCCAGCAGTAATAACTATGGCTACACCTTC
>TRBJ2-3|many|TRBV12-3/TRBV12-4|TRBD1|15
CASSFRDSFTDTQYF
TGTGCCAGCAGTTTCCGGGACAGCTTCACAGATACGCAGTATTTT
>TRBJ2-1|few|TRBV6-5|TRBD2|15
CASSYAPALADEQFF
TGTGCCAGCAGTTATGCCCCCGCTCTAGCGGATGAGCAGTTCTTC
>TRBJ1-6|.|TRBV6-5|.|16
CASSSNRVPYNSPLHF
TGTGCCAGCAGTTCAAACAGGGTCCCCTATAATTCACCCCTCCACTTT
>TRBJ2-7|.|TRBV6-2/TRBV6-3|.|15
CASSYWDNHHYEQYF
TGTGCCAGCAGTTACTGGGACAACCACCACTACGAGCAGTACTTC